The clone carrying this T cell receptor beta chain appeared once. The sample belongs to a study of OX40 agonist ivuxolimab in advanced cancers. Study information: Patients received ivuxolimab, an agonistic anti-OX40 (CD134) antibody. Dose-escalation subjects each had hepatocellular carcinoma, melanoma, renal cell or head and neck cancer.

J was trimmed by 4 bases and V by 6 bases; bases with no gene match: 2. The CDR3 loop spans 12 amino acids. Germline V gene data show CDR1 as SEHNR and CDR2 as FQNEAQ (reference sequence). The repertoire was sequenced with immunoSEQ multiplex PCR; TCRdb's copy has only in-frame clones and lacks some. The data contain roughly 140,000 clones, roughly 94% of them seen just once; the ten biggest clones take up about 0.31%. The sequence derives from an adult with an advanced solid tumor such as melanoma, head and neck, liver or kidney cancer. The specimen comprised CD4+ or CD8+ T cells sorted from blood, sampled in a trial of the OX40 agonist ivuxolimab. The chain carries TRBV7-9 and TRBJ2-5, with TRBD2 matching over 7 bases. The chain's CDR3 is CASSGEGETQYF. The CDR3 DNA reads TGTGCCAGCAGTGGGGAGGGAGAGACCCAGTACTTC.